This TCR beta chain was found in a study of response to subunit inactivated influenza vaccine. The V and J ends lost 1 base and 5 bases, in that order; junction bases with no gene match: 7. The germline V gene has CDR1 LGHDT and CDR2 YNNKEL (reference sequence). CDR3 length: 17 residues. TCRdb analysed the RT-PCR reads with MiXCR anew, one entry per CDR3 protein. Counted here are 860,000 or so distinct CDR3 sequences, approximately 21% occurring once; the ten biggest clones make up 9.5% to 13%. The sequence was obtained from a man aged 45-60 years who received an inactivated influenza vaccine. This chain joins TRBV3-1 and TRBJ2-3; TRBD2 matches at 12 bases. The sequencing here drew on PBMCs from blood, taken about 5 days after vaccination. The CDR3 sequence: CASSQGLAGGLGDTQYF. Written as DNA, the CDR3 is TGTGCCAGCAGCCAAGGGCTAGCGGGAGGGCTGGGAGATACGCAGTATTTT.